This T cell receptor beta chain derives from a study of chemoradiotherapy in HPV16-positive cancers. This table comes from immunoSEQ multiplex PCR, and its TCRdb copy is limited to in-frame clones, with some not included. The repertoire consists of 12,000 or so clones, with approximately 78% occurring once and the leading ten covering about 2%. Study outcomes and limitations: Functional assays defining HPV-specific T cells used only a couple of HPV16-positive patients. Candidate HPV-specific clones and E7-related TCR motifs grew in tumor during treatment. In HPV16-positive patients, HPV-responsive T-cell expansion tracked better recurrence-free survival.

This CDR3 has 11 residues. Germline CDR1 is SNHLY and CDR2 is FYNNEI. Trimming pared 6 bases from V and 6 bases from J, leaving 7 bases between. Turning to this clone: As yet, its antigen is unknown.

The sample was acquired from a patient who underwent chemoradiotherapy. The TCR was taken from a human donor with HPV-associated anogenital cancer. The gene calls are TRBV2 and TRBJ2-3, with no clear D. The CDR3 region is CASSARDTQYF. For the CDR3, the DNA is TGTGCCAGCAGCGCCAGGGATACGCAGTATTTT.